One and the same sample provided the 21 T cell receptor beta chains below, sequenced in a study of OX40 agonist ivuxolimab in advanced cancers. Assay: immunoSEQ multiplex PCR; the TCRdb copy retains only in-frame clones and omits some. The sample holds around 67,000 clones, roughly four fifths seen once. The sequencing used CD4+ or CD8+ T cells sorted from blood, collected in a trial of the OX40 agonist ivuxolimab. Source of these receptors: an adult with an advanced solid tumor such as melanoma, head and neck, liver or kidney cancer.

This chain connects TRBV6-1 to TRBJ1-5, with 12 bases fitting TRBD1. There are 15 residues in the CDR3. Trimming removed 7 bases from V and 7 bases from J; junction bases left unmatched: 8. Germline CDR1 is MNHNS and CDR2 is SASEGT. The CDR3 DNA reads TGTGCCAGCAATTCGGGACAGGGGGCTCGACAGCCCCAGCATTTT. Its translation: CASNSGQGARQPQHF.

V gene TRBV19 combines with J gene TRBJ1-5; D unclear. The V and J ends lost 1 base and 2 bases respectively, with 15 bases between them. Germline CDR1 LNHDA, CDR2 SQIVND (reference sequence). The CDR3 extends over 17 amino acids. In nucleotides, the CDR3 is TGTGCCAGTAGTATAGGCGGCCCTATGGAGGGCAATCAGCCCCAGCATTTT. Translating gives CASSIGGPMEGNQPQHF.

This clone was seen just once. The chain combines TRBV19 with TRBJ1-3; 8 nucleotides line up with TRBD1. After removal of 3 bases from V and 0 bases from J, the junction contained 16 bases not matched to a gene. Germline assignment: CDR1 LNHDA and CDR2 SQIVND (reference sequence). The CDR3 length is 20 residues. CDR3 coding DNA: TGTGCCAGTAGTATGCTCCAGGGGGCGTATGACCTATCCTCTGGAAACACCATATATTTT. Amino acids: CASSMLQGAYDLSSGNTIYF.

In this sample, this clone turned up a few times. J is TRBJ1-2 and V is TRBV4-1; D uncertain. Germline CDR1 is MGHRA and CDR2 is YSYEKL. The CDR3 has 18 residues. Trimming removed 1 base at V and 6 bases at J, with 24 bases between. Here the CDR3 DNA reads TGCGCCAGCAGCCAAGCTTCGATTAGGCGGCTTCTATCGGATGGCTACACCTTC. Translated, it gives CASSQASIRRLLSDGYTF.

This chain connects TRBV4-3 to TRBJ1-3, with D maybe TRBD1 (5 bases). In germline, CDR1 is LGHNA, CDR2 YSLEER. V shed 6 bases and J shed 7 bases, with 19 bases lying between them. The CDR3 sequence is 15 residues long. The CDR3 coding sequence is TGCGCCAGCAGTCAAACGAGGGGTTTTACGAACACCATATATTTT. This sequence encodes CASSQTRGFTNTIYF.

This clone counts as medium-sized. The chain is built from TRBV30 and TRBJ2-7; 7 bases align to TRBD2. V was pared by 5 bases and J by 6 bases, with 4 bases of the junction left unmatched. Germline V gives CDR1 GTSNPN, CDR2 SVGIG (reference sequence). The CDR3 length is 11 residues. The CDR3 sequence: CAWGGGREQYF. CDR3 DNA: TGTGCCTGGGGGGGAGGGCGCGAGCAGTACTTC.

This clone has just one count. The chain couples TRBV6-5 to TRBJ1-2; a weak D match, TRBD1 (5 bases). Germline V lookup: CDR1 MNHEY, CDR2 SVGAGI. V lost 0 bases to trimming and J lost 5 bases, with 13 bases between them. The CDR3 length is 15 residues. The CDR3 DNA sequence: TGTGCCAGCAGTTACTCTGGGACGGGAAATTATGGCTACACCTTC. Its protein is CASSYSGTGNYGYTF.

The chain is built from TRBV18 and TRBJ2-7, with TRBD1 matching 9 bases. The ends lost 3 bases at V and 4 bases at J; junction bases unmatched: 7. The CDR3 is made up of 15 amino acids. Per germline, CDR1 KGHSH and CDR2 LQKENI. Written as DNA, the CDR3 is TGTGCCAGCTCACCCCGGGACAGGGAGGCTTACGAGCAGTACTTC. This sequence encodes CASSPRDREAYEQYF.

J is TRBJ1-1 and V is TRBV2; D uncertain. Germline V gene data show CDR1 as SNHLY and CDR2 as FYNNEI. Trimming left V 8 bases short and J 1 base short, with 14 bases between. The CDR3 is made up of 14 amino acids. The CDR3: CASLPTASNTEAFF. In nucleotides, the CDR3 is TGTGCCAGCTTACCGACCGCATCGAACACTGAAGCTTTCTTT.

The CDR3 region is CASSLEVRGTGAYEQYF. Here the CDR3 DNA reads TGCGCCAGCAGCCTGGAGGTTCGGGGGACAGGGGCCTACGAGCAGTACTTC. The chain combines TRBV5-1 with TRBJ2-7; TRBD1 matches at 10 bases. The germline V gene has CDR1 SGHRS and CDR2 YFSETQ. This CDR3 region has 17 residues. The V segment lost 4 bases and the J segment 2 bases; nucleotides outside the gene matches: 12. The full variable domain, in which reference TRBV5-1 and TRBJ2-7 provide the parts outside the CDR3, is KAGVTQTPRYLIKTRGQQVTLSCSPISGHRSVSWYQQTPGQGLQFLFEYFSETQRNKGNFPGRFSGRQFSNSRSEMNVSTLELGDSALYLCASSLEVRGTGAYEQYFGPGTRLTVT.

The J gene is TRBJ2-2, the V gene TRBV11-2, with TRBD2 matching 9 bases. The germline V gene has CDR1 SGHAT and CDR2 FQNNGV. With V trimmed by 5 bases and J by 10 bases, 17 bases remained unmatched. The CDR3 consists of 17 residues. The CDR3 bases are TGTGCCAGCAGCCTAACGACTAGCGGAATTATACCGGTGGAGCTGTTTTTT. Amino acid sequence: CASSLTTSGIIPVELFF.

The chain is built from TRBV6-5 and TRBJ1-5; maybe TRBD1 (6 bases). The ends were cut back, 5 bases at V and 10 bases at J, with 15 bases in the middle. CDR3 length: 13 residues. Germline V CDR1 and CDR2: MNHEY, SVGAGI. This chain's CDR3 is CASSVDRLYPQHF. The CDR3 DNA follows: TGTGCCAGCAGTGTCGACAGGTTATATCCCCAGCATTTT.

V and J are TRBV5-1 and TRBJ1-3, with D tentatively TRBD1 (5 bases). The CDR3 extends over 16 amino acids. Germline CDR1 is SGHRS and CDR2 is YFSETQ. V was pared by 2 bases and J by 2 bases, with 14 bases between. The CDR3 sequence is CASSLERGTAGNTIYF. CDR3 DNA: TGCGCCAGCAGCTTAGAACGAGGGACGGCTGGAAACACCATATATTTT.

V and J are TRBV29-1 and TRBJ2-1; D is undetermined. This CDR3 has 14 amino acids. Trimming shortened V by 5 bases and J by 0 bases, and 11 bases separated the two germline ends. Germline CDR1 is SQVTM and CDR2 is ANQGSEA. CDR3 residues: CSVNDWPSYNEQFF. DNA of the CDR3: TGCAGCGTTAATGACTGGCCCTCCTACAATGAGCAGTTCTTC.

About this clone itself: The junction shows a germline mismatch at one end, possibly a read error. The V call is TRBV9, the J call TRBJ1-2, with TRBD1 as a possible D gene (5 bases). CDR3 length: 14 residues. Germline lookup yields CDR1 SGDLS and CDR2 YYNGEE. CDR3 DNA sequence: TGTGCCAGCAGCACGGGACCGGACGAGGACCGAGTCGCCTTC. As protein: CASSTGPDEDRVAF.

A note on this clone: One junction end disagrees with the germline gene, perhaps due to a read error. V usage is TRBV7-7 and J usage is TRBJ1-5; possible D gene TRBD1, 6 bases. The length of the CDR3 is 14 residues. CDR1 and CDR2 (germline): SSHAT, FNYEAQ (reference sequence). CDR3 loop: CASSLGGRGQPQHF. DNA of the CDR3: TGTGCTAGCAGCTTGGGGGGGCGTGGACAGCCCCAGCATTTT.

This clone appeared a single time. The chain recombines TRBV19 with TRBJ1-1; no reliable D call. The CDR3 is made up of 15 amino acids. Germline CDR1 LNHDA, CDR2 SQIVND (reference sequence). Trimming stripped 2 bases from V and 4 bases from J, with 14 bases between. CDR3 nucleotide sequence: TGTGCCAGTAGTATATCGCCCCGGGATGCCACTGAAGCTTTCTTT. Its protein product is CASSISPRDATEAFF.

The rearrangement joins TRBV5-4 to TRBJ2-2; 9 bases map to TRBD1. With V trimmed by 2 bases and J by 7 bases, 6 bases remained unmatched. Germline loops: CDR1 SGHNT, CDR2 YYREEE (reference sequence). The CDR3 length is 15 residues. The CDR3 is CASSFPTGGGGELFF. The CDR3 region has the DNA TGTGCCAGCAGCTTCCCGACAGGGGGAGGCGGGGAGCTGTTTTTT.

V and J are TRBV9 and TRBJ2-3; 7 bases align to TRBD1. After removal of 0 bases from V and 3 bases from J, the junction contained 10 bases not matched to a gene. This CDR3 has 17 amino acids. Germline V gene lookup returns CDR1 SGDLS and CDR2 YYNGEE. In DNA, the CDR3 is TGTGCCAGCAGCGTAGATACAGGGGTGCGTATGACAGATACGCAGTATTTT. Encoded protein: CASSVDTGVRMTDTQYF.

The chain links TRBV11-2 to TRBJ1-1, with 7 bases that match TRBD1. CDR3 length equals 14 residues. Germline values: CDR1 SGHAT, CDR2 FQNNGV. V shed 5 bases and J 2 bases; nucleotides not matched to a gene: 5. The CDR3 sequence: CASSNRGDNTEAFF. The CDR3 DNA is TGTGCCAGCAGCAACAGGGGCGACAACACTGAAGCTTTCTTT. Combining the CDR3 with reference TRBV11-2 and TRBJ1-1 gives the whole variable domain EAGVAQSPRYKIIEKRQSVAFWCNPISGHATLYWYQQILGQGPKLLIQFQNNGVVDDSQLPKDRFSAERLKGVDSTLKIQPAKLEDSAVYLCASSNRGDNTEAFFGQGTRLTVV.

Details on this clone: Other DNA sequences from this sample encode an identical CDR3 as well. CDR3: CASSLWETQYF. The CDR3 DNA follows: TGTGCCAGCAGCTTATGGGAGACCCAGTACTTC. The chain has TRBV7-2 and TRBJ2-5; unclear D gene. The germline V gene encodes CDR1 SGHTA and CDR2 FQGNSA. The CDR3 extends over 11 amino acids. V was trimmed by 2 bases and J by 5 bases, leaving 3 bases between them.